This passage covers 31 T cell receptor beta chains from one sample sequenced in a study of cytomegalovirus exposure and HLA in healthy donors. Only in-frame clones appear in the TCRdb table, and some are missing; sequencing was by immunoSEQ multiplex PCR. This sample yields tens of thousands of clones, of which approximately 95% are seen a single time; 7% belongs to the top ten. The sample comprised PBMCs. These receptors were taken from a woman aged 18-29 years in good health and CMV-seropositive.

This rearrangement joins TRBV19 to TRBJ2-7, with 12 bases that match TRBD2. Germline CDR1 LNHDA, CDR2 SQIVND (reference sequence). The ends lost 5 bases at V and 3 bases at J; junction bases unmatched: 5. The CDR3 extends over 15 amino acids. The CDR3 reads CASSVGLAGLYEQYF. CDR3 sequence (DNA): TGTGCCAGTAGTGTAGGACTAGCGGGACTCTACGAGCAGTACTTC. The full variable domain, with the rest looked up from reference TRBV19 and TRBJ2-7, is DGGITQSPKYLFRKEGQNVTLSCEQNLNHDAMYWYRQDPGQGLRLIYYSQIVNDFQKGDIAEGYSVSREKKESFPLTVTSAQKNPTAFYLCASSVGLAGLYEQYFGPGTRLTVT.

The rearrangement joins TRBV5-4 to TRBJ2-5; possibly TRBD2 for D (5 bases). The CDR3 sequence is 15 residues long. Trimming left V 3 bases short and J 2 bases short, with 14 bases between. From germline, CDR1 is SGHNT and CDR2 YYREEE (reference sequence). The CDR3: CASSSSRDFQETQYF. CDR3 in DNA: TGTGCCAGCAGCTCCAGCCGGGATTTTCAAGAGACCCAGTACTTC.

The rearrangement joins TRBV5-1 to TRBJ2-7, with D uncertain. V was cut by 4 bases and J by 3 bases, with 8 bases left in between. This CDR3 has 12 amino acids. Germline loops: CDR1 SGHRS, CDR2 YFSETQ. The CDR3 bases are TGCGCCAGCAGCGCGTCTGACTACGAGCAGTACTTC. It codes for CASSASDYEQYF.

This clone has a single count. The rearrangement joins TRBV15 to TRBJ2-7; D possibly corresponds to TRBD1 (6 bases). This CDR3 is built from 14 residues. Trimming stripped 4 bases from V and 5 bases from J, with 15 bases between. Looked up from germline, CDR1 is LNHNV and CDR2 is YYDKDF (reference sequence). The CDR3 DNA reads as TGTGCCACCAGCATACCAGGGGTTGGAAACGAGCAGTACTTC. Translating it yields CATSIPGVGNEQYF. The full variable domain, rest sourced from reference TRBV15 and TRBJ2-7, is DAMVIQNPRYQVTQFGKPVTLSCSQTLNHNVMYWYQQKSSQAPKLLFHYYDKDFNNEADTPDNFQSRRPNTSFCFLDIRSPGLGDTAMYLCATSIPGVGNEQYFGPGTRLTVT.

V gene TRBV4-1 combines with J gene TRBJ2-6; D is possibly TRBD2 (7 bases). The CDR3 contains 17 residues. Germline V gene sequence: CDR1 MGHRA, CDR2 YSYEKL. The ends were cut back, 1 base at V and 2 bases at J, with 12 bases in the middle. CDR3 sequence reads: CASSQAPGGAGANVLTF. The DNA for the CDR3 is TGCGCCAGCAGCCAAGCCCCGGGGGGCGCTGGGGCCAACGTCCTGACTTTC.

The chain employs TRBV11-3 and TRBJ2-2, with D perhaps TRBD2 (6 bases). V dropped 4 bases and J dropped 8 bases, with 11 bases sitting between them. The CDR3 covers 13 residues. Germline assignment: CDR1 SGHNT and CDR2 YENEEA. The CDR3 sequence: CASSSGAGGELFF. The CDR3 coding sequence is TGTGCCAGCAGCTCGGGCGCGGGGGGGGAGCTGTTTTTT.

The V gene is TRBV28, the J gene TRBJ1-5, with 10 bases matching TRBD1. V shed 5 bases and J 2 bases; nucleotides not matched to a gene: 3. CDR1 and CDR2 from the germline V gene are MDHEN and SYDVKM. The CDR3 sequence is 15 residues long. CDR3 residues: CASSRQGAGNQPQHF. In DNA form, the CDR3 reads TGTGCCAGCAGTAGACAGGGGGCTGGCAATCAGCCCCAGCATTTT.

This chain uses TRBV27 with TRBJ2-7; 10 bases align to TRBD2. V lost 7 bases, J lost 9 bases, and 15 bases stayed unmatched. Germline CDR1 MNHEY, CDR2 SMNVEV (reference sequence). There are 15 residues in the CDR3. CDR3 coding DNA: TGTGCCAGCAACCCAGGGATAGCGGGAGGCCCGGGGCAGTACTTC. Encoded protein: CASNPGIAGGPGQYF.

The chain links TRBV28 to TRBJ1-5, with no clear D. The CDR3 is 15 residues long. V lost 4 bases and J 7 bases, leaving 17 bases between the germline ends. Germline CDR1 and CDR2: MDHEN and SYDVKM. CDR3 protein: CASSSGFGVGQPQHF. The CDR3 DNA reads TGTGCCAGCAGTTCCGGCTTCGGGGTCGGGCAGCCCCAGCATTTT.

The chain combines TRBV10-3 with TRBJ2-1; 11 positions match TRBD2. The ends lost 4 bases at V and 6 bases at J; junction bases unmatched: 8. Germline V gives CDR1 ENHRY, CDR2 SYGVKD. CDR3 length equals 16 residues. The CDR3 DNA reads TGTGCCATCAGTGCCTCAACTAGCGGGGGCTTCAATGAGCAGTTCTTC. The encoded protein is CAISASTSGGFNEQFF.

This rearrangement joins TRBV2 to TRBJ1-1, with D perhaps TRBD1 (6 bases). CDR3 length: 14 amino acids. Looked up from germline, CDR1 is SNHLY and CDR2 is FYNNEI. V dropped 8 bases and J dropped 4 bases, with 17 bases sitting between them. The CDR3, as DNA: TGTGCCAGCGGGTACAGGGCAGCAGGCACTGAAGCTTTCTTT. It specifies CASGYRAAGTEAFF.

The V gene is TRBV5-8, the J gene TRBJ1-1, with 9 positions matching TRBD1. The germline CDR1 and CDR2 sequences are SGHTS and YDEGEE. The length of the CDR3 is 11 residues. J gave up 11 bases and V 4 bases, and 3 bases lay outside the gene matches. The CDR3: CASSHDRGAFF. The CDR3 coding sequence is TGTGCCAGCAGCCATGACAGGGGGGCTTTCTTT. The full variable domain, with the rest looked up from reference TRBV5-8 and TRBJ1-1, is EAGVTQSPTHLIKTRGQQATLRCSPISGHTSVYWYQQALGLGLQFLLWYDEGEERNRGNFPPRFSGRQFPNYSSELNVNALELEDSALYLCASSHDRGAFFGQGTRLTVV.

Written as DNA, the CDR3 is TGCGCCAGCAGCGGGCAGGGGAAGTCGCAAGAGACCCAGTACTTC. This gives the protein CASSGQGKSQETQYF. J is TRBJ2-5 and V is TRBV5-1, with TRBD1 as a possible D gene (6 bases). Germline V lookup: CDR1 SGHRS, CDR2 YFSETQ. Trimming removed 4 bases from V and 2 bases from J, with 15 bases in between. This CDR3 comprises 15 residues. Based on the CDR3 plus reference TRBV5-1 and TRBJ2-5, the full variable domain is KAGVTQTPRYLIKTRGQQVTLSCSPISGHRSVSWYQQTPGQGLQFLFEYFSETQRNKGNFPGRFSGRQFSNSRSEMNVSTLELGDSALYLCASSGQGKSQETQYFGPGTRLLVL.

This chain connects TRBV7-2 to TRBJ2-3, with a possible D match to TRBD2 (7 bases). Per the germline V gene, CDR1 is SGHTA and CDR2 is FQGNSA. This CDR3 comprises 16 residues. The V end lost 3 bases, the J end lost 3 bases, and 16 bases lay between the germline ends. CDR3 sequence reads: CASSLGGAVRTDTQYF. CDR3 nucleotide sequence: TGTGCCAGCAGCTTGGGGGGGGCGGTCAGGACAGATACGCAGTATTTT.

The V and J genes are TRBV5-1 and TRBJ1-1, with D maybe TRBD1 (5 bases). V dropped 0 bases and J dropped 7 bases, with 10 bases sitting between them. The CDR3 covers 13 residues. The germline V gene encodes CDR1 SGHRS and CDR2 YFSETQ. This chain's CDR3 is CASSLEGVGEAFF. The CDR3 region has the DNA TGCGCCAGCAGCTTGGAAGGGGTAGGTGAAGCTTTCTTT.

The rearrangement uses TRBV30 and TRBJ1-1; D unclear. The germline V and J ends were trimmed by 3 bases and 1 base, with 9 bases remaining between them. Germline loops: CDR1 GTSNPN, CDR2 SVGIG (reference sequence). The CDR3 is 13 residues long. CDR3 in amino acids: CAWSFSRNTEAFF. The CDR3, as DNA: TGTGCCTGGAGCTTCTCGAGGAACACTGAAGCTTTCTTT.

The chain carries TRBV7-3 and TRBJ2-7, with 9 positions matching TRBD2. The CDR3 has 16 residues. Germline lookup yields CDR1 SGHTA and CDR2 FQGTGA. With V trimmed by 0 bases and J by 2 bases, 5 bases remained unmatched. CDR3 sequence: CASSLTPTSGTYEQYF. Here the CDR3 DNA reads TGTGCCAGCAGCTTAACGCCGACTAGCGGAACCTACGAGCAGTACTTC. The variable domain in full, with the rest retrieved from reference TRBV7-3 and TRBJ2-7, is GAGVSQTPSNKVTEKGKYVELRCDPISGHTALYWYRQSLGQGPEFLIYFQGTGAADDSGLPNDRFFAVRPEGSVSTLKIQRTERGDSAVYLCASSLTPTSGTYEQYFGPGTRLTVT.

The table lists this clone with a count of one. The chain is built from TRBV14 and TRBJ2-1; D ambiguous. Deletions cut 4 bases from V and 10 bases from J, with 11 bases between. Germline loops: CDR1 SGHDN, CDR2 FVKESK. This CDR3 spans 12 amino acids. The DNA for the CDR3 is TGTGCCAGCAGCCCCTTTCCCGGGGAGCAGTTCTTC. It translates to CASSPFPGEQFF.

The CDR3 DNA is TGTGCCAGCAGCCAAGAGACCGGGACAGGGGGCTACGAGCAGTACTTC. As protein: CASSQETGTGGYEQYF. This sequence joins TRBV5-4 and TRBJ2-7, with 11 bases fitting TRBD1. V lost 4 bases, J lost 3 bases, and 9 bases stayed unmatched. CDR3 size: 16 residues. Germline-derived CDR1 and CDR2 are SGHNT and YYREEE (reference sequence).

This clone was detected once. The rearrangement joins TRBV5-1 to TRBJ2-5; 7 nucleotides match TRBD1. The DNA end favors TRBJ2-7, so the J call may be wrong. In germline, CDR1 is SGHRS, CDR2 YFSETQ. This CDR3 is 14 amino acids long. For the CDR3, the DNA is TGCGCCAGCAGCTTGGAGGGACAGTGGGACGAGCAGTACTTC. Translated, it gives CASSLEGQWDEQYF.

This clone was observed a single time. V gene TRBV28 combines with J gene TRBJ1-3, with 7 bases aligning to TRBD1. V dropped 6 bases and J dropped 4; count of bases not matched to a gene: 12. CDR3 length equals 16 residues. Germline V gene lookup returns CDR1 MDHEN and CDR2 SYDVKM. CDR3 in DNA: TGTGCCAGCAGGCGCCCAAGGGGGCTTCAAGGAAACACCATATATTTT. Protein sequence: CASRRPRGLQGNTIYF.

The chain employs TRBV9 and TRBJ2-7; the match to TRBD1 covers 7 bases. The germline V gene has CDR1 SGDLS and CDR2 YYNGEE. This CDR3 spans 17 amino acids. Germline trimming cut 4 bases from V and 0 bases from J; bases unmatched to any gene: 13. The CDR3 sequence is CASSPPHSDRSSYEQYF. DNA for the CDR3: TGTGCCAGCAGCCCTCCACATTCGGACAGGTCCTCCTACGAGCAGTACTTC.

The rearrangement uses TRBV6-6 and TRBJ2-7; D is ambiguous. The CDR3 contains 14 residues. Between the trimmed V and J ends, which lost 5 bases and 0 bases, there was a span of 11 bases. The V gene's germline CDR1 is MNHNY and CDR2 SVGAGI (reference sequence). This CDR3 reads CASSGSGSSYEQYF. The DNA of the CDR3 is TGTGCCAGCAGTGGTTCAGGCAGCTCCTACGAGCAGTACTTC.

The rearrangement links TRBV5-1 to TRBJ2-5; perhaps TRBD1 as D (6 bases). V dropped 3 bases and J dropped 4 bases, with 16 bases sitting between them. The CDR3 has 15 amino acids. Germline lookup yields CDR1 SGHRS and CDR2 YFSETQ. Here the CDR3 reads CASSSTGSSGETQYF. In nucleotides, the CDR3 is TGCGCCAGCAGCTCCACAGGGAGTTCGGGAGAGACCCAGTACTTC.

The chain is built from TRBV12-1 and TRBJ1-1; TRBD1, the table's D call, was not compared with the DNA. TRBV12-1 is a documented pseudogene. The CDR3 extends over 18 amino acids. CDR3 amino acids: CASSLRIGTGGRYTEAFF. Here the CDR3 DNA reads TGTGCCAGCAGCCTCCGGATCGGGACAGGGGGGAGGTACACTGAAGCTTTCTTT.

The CDR3 region has the DNA TGTGCCAGTAGTATCCCCTGGGCAGCTACCCCACTCAATCAGCCCCAGCATTTT. Its translation: CASSIPWAATPLNQPQHF. The chain links TRBV19 to TRBJ1-5, with no clear D. Trimming pared 3 bases from V and 3 bases from J, leaving 21 bases between. This CDR3 is built from 18 residues. Germline V gene data show CDR1 as LNHDA and CDR2 as SQIVND (reference sequence).

The rearrangement uses TRBV6-1 and TRBJ1-1; a weak D match, TRBD1 (6 bases). V lost 8 bases and J lost 2, with 9 bases in between. Germline values: CDR1 MNHNS, CDR2 SASEGT. CDR3 size: 12 residues. The CDR3 is CASGQLNTEAFF. The CDR3 DNA reads as TGTGCCAGCGGACAGTTAAACACTGAAGCTTTCTTT.

In this sample, this clone turned up once. J is TRBJ1-6 and V is TRBV28; D is possibly TRBD1 (5 bases). CDR1 is MDHEN, CDR2 SYDVKM, per germline. The CDR3 runs to 14 residues. The V end was cut by 3 bases, the J end by 6 bases, with 9 bases between. The CDR3 loop is CASSFVRVNSPLHF. CDR3 DNA: TGTGCCAGCAGTTTCGTCAGGGTTAATTCACCCCTCCACTTT.

The gene calls are TRBV7-9 and TRBJ2-7, with 10 bases that match TRBD2. The germline gives CDR1 SEHNR, CDR2 FQNEAQ (reference sequence). CDR3 size: 14 residues. V was pared by 5 bases and J by 1 base, with 2 bases of the junction left unmatched. For the CDR3, the DNA is TGTGCCAGCAGCCGGACTAGCGGATCCTACGAGCAGTACTTC. Encoded protein: CASSRTSGSYEQYF. Full variable domain (missing parts from reference TRBV7-9 and TRBJ2-7): DTGVSQNPRHKITKRGQNVTFRCDPISEHNRLYWYRQTLGQGPEFLTYFQNEAQLEKSRLLSDRFSAERPKGSFSTLEIQRTEQGDSAMYLCASSRTSGSYEQYFGPGTRLTVT.

J is TRBJ1-6 and V is TRBV4-1, with TRBD1 as a possible D gene (5 bases). CDR1 and CDR2 (germline): MGHRA, YSYEKL. The CDR3 loop spans 14 amino acids. Deletions cut 8 bases from V and 10 bases from J, with 18 bases between. The CDR3 spells CASCLRAEGSPLHF. In DNA, the CDR3 is TGCGCCAGCTGCCTGAGGGCGGAGGGGTCACCCCTCCACTTT.

The chain couples TRBV15 to TRBJ1-1; no reliable D call. CDR1 LNHNV and CDR2 YYDKDF come from the germline V gene (reference sequence). Deletions cut 3 bases from V and 10 bases from J, with 12 bases between. There are 12 residues in the CDR3. In DNA, the CDR3 is TGTGCCACCAGCAGGGATCCGGGAGGAGCTTTCTTT. Residues: CATSRDPGGAFF.